Each of the 18 T cell receptor beta chains below was sequenced from the same sample in a study of T cell responses to AZD1222 COVID-19 vaccine. Profiling relied on immunoSEQ multiplex PCR, and the TCRdb table lists in-frame clones only, not all of them. Found here are about 110,000 clones, roughly 90% of them singletons; the top ten hold roughly 1.5%. The sample consisted of peripheral blood, taken on day 0 of AZD1222 vaccination. Every receptor here comes from an adult in good health.

This CDR3 is CASSRDRGSDYGYTF. The CDR3 DNA reads as TGTGCCAGCAGCCGGGACAGGGGGTCCGACTATGGCTACACCTTC. The V call is TRBV6-5, the J call TRBJ1-2, with TRBD1 matching 11 bases. Trimming cost V 6 bases and J 3 bases; bases outside gene matches: 6. Germline CDR1 MNHEY, CDR2 SVGAGI. The CDR3 runs 15 residues.

The rearrangement uses TRBV14 and TRBJ2-7; 15 positions agree with TRBD2. Germline V gives CDR1 SGHDN, CDR2 FVKESK. V dropped 4 bases and J dropped 5; count of bases not matched to a gene: 6. The CDR3 has 16 amino acids. The CDR3 reads CASSRWTSGRADEQYF. The DNA for the CDR3 is TGTGCCAGCAGCCGGTGGACTAGCGGGAGGGCCGACGAGCAGTACTTC.

This clone was detected once. J is TRBJ1-5 and V is TRBV4-1; D uncertain. Trimming pared 3 bases from V and 0 bases from J, leaving 9 bases between. Germline CDR1 is MGHRA and CDR2 is YSYEKL. This CDR3 is 15 amino acids long. The CDR3, as DNA: TGCGCCAGCAGCCATACAGAGCATAGCAATCAGCCCCAGCATTTT. This gives the protein CASSHTEHSNQPQHF.

The chain employs TRBV12-5 and TRBJ2-7; D might be TRBD1 (5 bases). The CDR3 runs to 12 residues. Germline V gene sequence: CDR1 LGHNT, CDR2 FRNRAP. Trimming shortened V by 6 bases and J by 1 base, and 7 bases separated the two germline ends. CDR3 loop: CASGGDSYEQYF. CDR3 nucleotides: TGTGCTAGTGGAGGGGATTCCTACGAGCAGTACTTC.

This chain joins TRBV11-2 and TRBJ2-2; D assignment may be TRBD1 or TRBD2 (5 bases each). The CDR3 has 15 residues. Trimming left V 7 bases short and J 4 bases short, with 16 bases between. Germline V lookup: CDR1 SGHAT, CDR2 FQNNGV. Here the CDR3 reads CASNIGESITGELFF. DNA of the CDR3: TGTGCCAGCAACATAGGGGAGTCCATCACCGGGGAGCTGTTTTTT.

This chain uses TRBV10-2 with TRBJ2-1; D is possibly TRBD2 (5 bases). This CDR3 is 12 amino acids long. The V gene lost 2 bases and the J gene lost 13 bases, with 12 bases spanning the gap. Germline loops: CDR1 WSHSY, CDR2 SAAADI. The CDR3 reads CASSEEVRVQFF. The CDR3 bases are TGCGCCAGCAGTGAGGAGGTGAGGGTTCAGTTCTTC.

The chain is built from TRBV2 and TRBJ1-2, with D maybe TRBD1 (5 bases). The V end was cut by 3 bases, the J end by 7 bases, with 12 bases between. This CDR3 has 13 residues. Germline-derived CDR1 and CDR2 are SNHLY and FYNNEI. CDR3: CASSEGRVSGYTF. DNA for the CDR3: TGTGCCAGCAGTGAGGGCAGGGTGAGTGGCTACACCTTC.

The chain recombines TRBV6-5 with TRBJ1-4; D uncertain. Per germline, CDR1 MNHEY and CDR2 SVGAGI. V was shortened by 0 bases and J by 3 bases, with 8 bases between the two germline ends. The CDR3 extends over 15 amino acids. The CDR3 nucleotides are TGTGCCAGCAGTTACTCGGGGAGGGCTAATGAAAAACTGTTTTTT. This encodes CASSYSGRANEKLFF.

The chain employs TRBV5-6 and TRBJ2-7; either TRBD1 or TRBD2 may supply D (5 bases each). Per the germline V gene, CDR1 is SGHDT and CDR2 is YYEEEE. V gave up 4 bases and J gave up 7 bases, with 15 bases separating them. The length of the CDR3 is 13 residues. CDR3 sequence (DNA): TGTGCCAGCAGCGATGGGACCCCACGGGAGCAGTACTTC. Protein sequence: CASSDGTPREQYF.

The gene calls are TRBV19 and TRBJ1-5, with D possibly matching TRBD1 (5 bases). CDR1 is LNHDA, CDR2 SQIVND, per germline (reference sequence). V was clipped by 3 bases and J by 9 bases, with 15 bases between them. CDR3 length equals 14 residues. The CDR3 DNA is TGTGCCAGTAGTATTTCGGGGGATAGCGTGCCCCAGCATTTT. It encodes CASSISGDSVPQHF.

This clone was seen a handful of times. The genes are TRBV5-1 and TRBJ2-2; 8 bases are a match to TRBD1. Unmatched junction bases numbered 8, after V lost 2 bases and J lost 5 bases. The germline V gene has CDR1 SGHRS and CDR2 YFSETQ. The CDR3 length is 16 residues. CDR3 sequence: CASSFGTGLETGELFF. DNA for the CDR3: TGCGCCAGCAGCTTTGGGACAGGCCTCGAGACCGGGGAGCTGTTTTTT.

This chain joins TRBV18 and TRBJ1-2; no clear D gene. Trimming left V 3 bases short and J 4 bases short, with 9 bases between. The germline V gene has CDR1 KGHSH and CDR2 LQKENI. The CDR3 is 13 residues long. In DNA, the CDR3 is TGTGCCAGCTCACCGCCTGGGCCCTATGGCTACACCTTC. Encoded protein: CASSPPGPYGYTF.

With regard to this clone: Other nucleotide sequences in the sample specify the same CDR3. This chain links TRBV7-9 with TRBJ1-3; D call uncertain. Germline V gene data show CDR1 as SEHNR and CDR2 as FQNEAQ (reference sequence). CDR3 length: 14 residues. Trimming cost V 2 bases and J 0 bases, with 5 bases left between them. As DNA, the CDR3 is TGTGCCAGCAGCTTAACCGGCTCTGGAAACACCATATATTTT. This codes for CASSLTGSGNTIYF. Using reference TRBV7-9 and TRBJ1-3 for the parts outside the CDR3, the full variable domain is DTGVSQNPRHKITKRGQNVTFRCDPISEHNRLYWYRQTLGQGPEFLTYFQNEAQLEKSRLLSDRFSAERPKGSFSTLEIQRTEQGDSAMYLCASSLTGSGNTIYFGEGSWLTVV.

J is TRBJ2-1 and V is TRBV5-4; the match to TRBD1 covers 7 bases. The length of the CDR3 is 15 residues. Germline V lookup: CDR1 SGHNT, CDR2 YYREEE (reference sequence). With 4 bases clipped from V and 0 bases from J, the junction kept 4 bases outside the gene matches. CDR3 sequence: CASSTTGRSYNEQFF. CDR3 coding DNA: TGTGCCAGCAGCACGACAGGGCGCTCCTACAATGAGCAGTTCTTC.

The rearrangement uses TRBV7-2 and TRBJ1-4, with D uncertain. V was pared by 5 bases and J by 7 bases, with 14 bases between. Germline V gene sequence: CDR1 SGHTA, CDR2 FQGNSA. The CDR3 loop spans 14 amino acids. The CDR3 nucleotides read TGTGCCAGCAGCCTTTCTCCGGCGGGTGAAAAACTGTTTTTT. The encoded protein is CASSLSPAGEKLFF.

The V and J genes are TRBV5-6 and TRBJ2-5; D may be TRBD2 (6 bases). Between the trimmed V and J ends, which lost 0 bases and 4 bases, there was a span of 25 bases. This CDR3 has 19 amino acids. The germline CDR1 and CDR2 sequences are SGHDT and YYEEEE. This CDR3 is CASSLALSFSGAPGETQYF. The CDR3 DNA reads TGTGCCAGCAGCTTGGCCCTTTCGTTTAGCGGAGCCCCGGGAGAGACCCAGTACTTC.

The chain recombines TRBV28 with TRBJ2-7; no reliable D call. Germline values: CDR1 MDHEN, CDR2 SYDVKM. The CDR3 has 14 residues. V shed 3 bases and J shed 3 bases, with 12 bases lying between them. This CDR3 reads CASSFPTDFYEQYF. As DNA, the CDR3 is TGTGCCAGCAGTTTCCCAACTGACTTCTACGAGCAGTACTTC. The full variable domain, its missing parts supplied by reference TRBV28 and TRBJ2-7, is DVKVTQSSRYLVKRTGEKVFLECVQDMDHENMFWYRQDPGLGLRLIYFSYDVKMKEKGDIPEGYSVSREKKERFSLILESASTNQTSMYLCASSFPTDFYEQYFGPGTRLTVT.

This CDR3 is CASSPGYRTDTQYF. CDR3 sequence (DNA): TGTGCCAGCAGCCCGGGGTACCGGACAGATACGCAGTATTTT. This chain uses TRBV27 with TRBJ2-3; weak D call: TRBD2 (5 bases). CDR3 length equals 14 residues. Germline V gene lookup returns CDR1 MNHEY and CDR2 SMNVEV (reference sequence). Trimming pared 6 bases from V and 3 bases from J, leaving 13 bases between.